One sample yielded the 17 T cell receptor beta chains listed below, sequenced in a study of T-cell reconstitution after alpha-beta-depleted transplantation in children. The TCRbeta library incorporated unique molecular identifiers. TCRdb re-derived calls from the PCR reads in MiXCR, one entry per CDR3 protein. The repertoire consists of 400,000 to 550,000 distinct CDR3 sequences, with over 9.5% occurring once and the leading ten covering 2% to 2.5%. The sequencing used PBMCs, collected before TCRalphabeta/CD19-depleted stem cell transplant. These receptors were taken from a child aged 2 to 15 with inherited bone marrow failure, due to receive a stem cell transplant.

The chain combines TRBV5-1 with TRBJ2-1; D might be TRBD1 (6 bases). The CDR3 contains 13 residues. The V gene lost 1 base and the J gene lost 7 bases, with 9 bases spanning the gap. Germline V gene lookup returns CDR1 SGHRS and CDR2 YFSETQ. CDR3 loop: CASSLHRENEQFF. The CDR3 coding sequence is TGCGCCAGCAGCTTGCACAGGGAAAATGAGCAGTTCTTC.

This clonotype was seen repeatedly, ten times or more. This chain uses TRBV27 with TRBJ2-4, with 9 positions matching TRBD1. The CDR3 has 14 amino acids. Trimming cost V 2 bases and J 6 bases; bases outside gene matches: 2. In germline, CDR1 is MNHEY, CDR2 SMNVEV (reference sequence). The CDR3 protein is CASSLRQGGNIQYF. Here the CDR3 DNA reads TGTGCCAGCAGTTTAAGACAGGGGGGAAACATTCAGTACTTC.

This clonotype has a count of ten or more. The J gene is TRBJ2-3, the V gene TRBV6-1; no definite D call. CDR3 length: 15 amino acids. Germline V CDR1 and CDR2: MNHNS, SASEGT. Trimming left V 2 bases short and J 7 bases short, with 16 bases between. The CDR3 loop is CASSEYGSERNTQYF. CDR3 sequence (DNA): TGTGCCAGCAGTGAATATGGATCGGAGCGAAATACGCAGTATTTT.

This clonotype was seen ten or more times. The rearrangement joins TRBV5-5 to TRBJ2-3, with 11 positions matching TRBD2. Germline-derived CDR1 and CDR2 are SGHKS and YYEKEE (reference sequence). The ends lost 5 bases at V and 6 bases at J; junction bases unmatched: 5. CDR3 length equals 14 residues. CDR3 sequence reads: CASRTSGILDTQYF. The CDR3 DNA reads TGTGCCAGCAGGACTAGCGGGATTTTGGATACGCAGTATTTT.

This clonotype has a count of ten or more. This chain connects TRBV6-5 to TRBJ2-1; 7 bases map to TRBD2. CDR1 is MNHEY, CDR2 SVGAGI, per germline. J lost 1 base, V lost 2 bases, and 5 bases had no gene match. The CDR3 is 16 residues long. Here the CDR3 reads CASSYVAGSSYNEQFF. For the CDR3, the DNA is TGTGCCAGCAGTTACGTAGCGGGCTCATCCTACAATGAGCAGTTCTTC.

At least ten counts were recorded for this clonotype. This chain links TRBV4-3 with TRBJ2-6; D is undetermined. The ends were cut back, 1 base at V and 0 bases at J, with 7 bases in the middle. The CDR3 extends over 16 amino acids. The germline V gene encodes CDR1 LGHNA and CDR2 YSLEER. This CDR3 is CASSQVDRSGANVLTF. CDR3 coding DNA: TGCGCCAGCAGCCAAGTGGACCGCTCTGGGGCCAACGTCCTGACTTTC.

This clonotype was recorded many times. The chain employs TRBV4-1 and TRBJ2-1, with TRBD2 matching 9 bases. CDR3 length equals 14 residues. Germline CDR1 and CDR2: MGHRA and YSYEKL. V was clipped by 6 bases and J by 7 bases; unmatched bases: 7. CDR3 sequence reads: CASSLAGLGNEQFF. The CDR3 DNA follows: TGCGCCAGCAGTCTAGCGGGATTGGGGAATGAGCAGTTCTTC.

This clonotype was detected many times. This chain links TRBV10-3 with TRBJ2-2; 9 bases are shared with TRBD2. CDR3 length: 17 amino acids. Trimming took 3 bases from V and 4 from J; bases not matched to a gene: 9. Looked up from germline, CDR1 is ENHRY and CDR2 is SYGVKD. In nucleotides, the CDR3 is TGTGCCATCAGTGACGGGCGGGAGGGGCCTAGCACCGGGGAGCTGTTTTTT. Residues: CAISDGREGPSTGELFF.

The rearrangement joins TRBV15 to TRBJ2-1; D is unresolved. V dropped 0 bases and J dropped 10 bases, with 16 bases sitting between them. Per the germline V gene, CDR1 is LNHNV and CDR2 is YYDKDF (reference sequence). CDR3 length: 15 residues. The DNA for the CDR3 is TGTGCCACCAGCAGAGACAGCAAGCAGGCGGTCGAGCAGTTCTTC. This translates into CATSRDSKQAVEQFF.

This clonotype was recorded at least ten times. The rearrangement links TRBV6-6 to TRBJ2-7; TRBD2 matches at 7 bases. The germline V gene has CDR1 MNHNY and CDR2 SVGAGI (reference sequence). CDR3 length: 14 amino acids. Trimming took 7 bases from V and 4 from J; bases not matched to a gene: 10. The CDR3 nucleotides read TGTGCCAGCACCTCGGGCGGGAGTAGATACGAGCAGTACTTC. This encodes CASTSGGSRYEQYF.

This clonotype came up many times. V is TRBV3-1 and J is TRBJ2-3; D not certain. Between the trimmed V and J ends, which lost 0 bases and 8 bases, there was a span of 3 bases. Per germline, CDR1 LGHDT and CDR2 YNNKEL (reference sequence). This CDR3 region has 11 residues. CDR3 in amino acids: CASSQESTQYF. The CDR3 coding sequence is TGTGCCAGCAGCCAAGAGAGTACGCAGTATTTT.

This clonotype came up many times. The chain has TRBV7-8 and TRBJ2-3; D gene unclear. Germline V gene lookup returns CDR1 SGHVS and CDR2 FQNEAQ. V was cut by 0 bases and J by 2 bases, with 3 bases left in between. The CDR3 consists of 13 residues. The CDR3 DNA follows: TGTGCCAGCAGCTTAGCCCCCACAGATACGCAGTATTTT. Protein: CASSLAPTDTQYF. Full variable domain (outside the CDR3, taken from reference TRBV7-8 and TRBJ2-3): GAGVSQSPRYKVAKRGQDVALRCDPISGHVSLFWYQQALGQGPEFLTYFQNEAQLDKSGLPSDRFFAERPEGSVSTLKIQRTQQEDSAVYLCASSLAPTDTQYFGPGTRLTVL.

This clonotype has a handful of counts. J is TRBJ1-5 and V is TRBV12-3 or TRBV12-4, with 8 bases that match TRBD1. The V and J ends lost 6 bases and 7 bases, in that order; junction bases with no gene match: 8. This CDR3 has 14 residues. The CDR3: CASRDGQGLQPQHF. The CDR3 DNA reads TGTGCCAGCAGAGATGGACAGGGACTACAGCCCCAGCATTTT.

This clonotype was seen at least ten times. This chain joins TRBV7-2 and TRBJ2-7; no firm D call. The V gene lost 1 base and the J gene lost 3 bases, with 13 bases spanning the gap. The CDR3 runs 15 residues. CDR1 SGHTA and CDR2 FQGNSA come from the germline V gene. CDR3 nucleotides: TGTGCCAGCAGCTTAGATATTCCGAGACTCTACGAGCAGTACTTC. Translation gives CASSLDIPRLYEQYF.

This clonotype was picked up many times. This chain uses TRBV7-9 with TRBJ1-1; a weak D match, TRBD1 (6 bases). The V gene lost 1 base and the J gene lost 2 bases, with 11 bases spanning the gap. The CDR3 is made up of 15 amino acids. The germline V gene encodes CDR1 SEHNR and CDR2 FQNEAQ (reference sequence). CDR3 in DNA: TGTGCCAGCAGCTTAGACGGACAGCCTAACACTGAAGCTTTCTTT. This gives the protein CASSLDGQPNTEAFF. The full variable domain, rest sourced from reference TRBV7-9 and TRBJ1-1, is DTGVSQNPRHKITKRGQNVTFRCDPISEHNRLYWYRQTLGQGPEFLTYFQNEAQLEKSRLLSDRFSAERPKGSFSTLEIQRTEQGDSAMYLCASSLDGQPNTEAFFGQGTRLTVV.

In this sample, this clonotype turned up many times. This sequence joins TRBV7-9 and TRBJ2-7, with 12 bases aligning to TRBD2. The trim removed 4 bases at V and 5 bases at J, leaving 9 bases unmatched. The CDR3 extends over 16 amino acids. From germline, CDR1 is SEHNR and CDR2 FQNEAQ (reference sequence). The CDR3 nucleotides read TGTGCCAGCAGCTCTCGGACTAGCGGGAATTATGACGAGCAGTACTTC. This codes for CASSSRTSGNYDEQYF.

The chain is built from TRBV11-2 and TRBJ2-5; 7 bases are a match to TRBD1. Germline V CDR1 and CDR2: SGHAT, FQNNGV. The CDR3 consists of 13 residues. V dropped 7 bases and J dropped 7; count of bases not matched to a gene: 9. This CDR3 reads CASTLGTAVTQYF. The CDR3 nucleotides are TGTGCCAGCACCCTGGGGACAGCGGTGACCCAGTACTTC.